This TCR beta chain was recovered during a study of cytotoxic CD8 clonotypes in ibrutinib-treated CLL. Study summary: Response sampling occurred after a median about 12 months of treatment (range 6 to 36).

About this clone: Its specificity is not known.

Study observations and caveats: The study found public clonotypes uncommon, contracting or stable on treatment. Baseline clonality, higher than in age-matched healthy donors, tracked circulating CD8+ T-cell counts.

Germline V gene sequence: CDR1 SGHAT, CDR2 FQNNGV. This CDR3 comprises 16 residues. Trimming pared 0 bases from V and 2 bases from J, leaving 12 bases between. Method: immunoSEQ multiplex PCR; TCRdb's copy keeps in-frame clones and lacks some. Among roughly 130,000 clones listed, around three quarters were seen once. V is TRBV11-2 and J is TRBJ2-3, with D possibly TRBD1 on 6 matching bases. The sequenced sample was PBMCs, obtained after 12 months of ibrutinib treatment. This TCR derives from a human donor with chronic lymphocytic leukemia. CDR3 sequence reads: CASSLDWDTYTDTQYF. CDR3 nucleotides: TGTGCCAGCAGCTTAGATTGGGACACTTACACAGATACGCAGTATTTT. The whole variable domain, remainder taken from reference TRBV11-2 and TRBJ2-3, is EAGVAQSPRYKIIEKRQSVAFWCNPISGHATLYWYQQILGQGPKLLIQFQNNGVVDDSQLPKDRFSAERLKGVDSTLKIQPAKLEDSAVYLCASSLDWDTYTDTQYFGPGTRLTVL.